The source of this T cell receptor (beta chain) is a study of T-cell memory formation after mild COVID-19. General study results and limits: Later expanders leaned toward CD4+, whereas clones contracting from day 15 to 85 were balanced CD4/CD8.

V was shortened by 0 bases and J by 0 bases, with 10 bases between the two germline ends. CDR1 is MGHRA and CDR2 is YSYEKL in the germline V gene. The CDR3 loop spans 16 amino acids. TCRdb ran MiXCR on the 5' RACE reads and lists one entry per CDR3 protein. This table has about 290,000 distinct CDR3 sequences, about 16% appearing once. On this clonotype: No antigen is known for it.

The sequenced sample consisted of PBMCs or a T cell subset sorted from them (not recorded which). The chain joins TRBV4-1 to TRBJ2-3; D is unresolved. The sequence was obtained from a man aged 18 to 29 who had mild COVID-19 (a few samples of this study predate the infection). Cell type and time point are not known. The CDR3 DNA follows: TGCGCCAGCAGCCAAGAAGCATCTAGTAGCACAGATACGCAGTATTTT. Amino acid sequence: CASSQEASSSTDTQYF.